The present TCR beta chain was sequenced within a study of CD8 T cells in ankylosing spondylitis. The CDR3 sequence is 13 residues long. Germline V gene sequence: CDR1 SGHDN, CDR2 FVKESK. The trim removed 7 bases at V and 1 base at J, leaving 2 bases unmatched. Notes on the study in general: Among TCR beta sequences, a motif of under ten highly homologous variants appeared characteristic of ankylosing spondylitis blood.

Concerning this clonotype itself: The antigen is undetermined.

TCRdb passed the 5' RACE reads through MiXCR, listing each CDR3 protein once. The sample carries hundreds of thousands of distinct CDR3 sequences, roughly a quarter recorded once. The chain is built from TRBV14 and TRBJ2-3; 7 bases match TRBD2. Specimen: blood, either unsorted or a sorted T cell fraction (not recorded which). The origin of this receptor is a male donor with ankylosing spondylitis. In DNA, the CDR3 is TGTGCCAGCACCCTAGCGGGCACAGATACGCAGTATTTT. Translating it yields CASTLAGTDTQYF.